This TCR beta chain emerged from a study of T cells in Graves' hyperthyroidism and ophthalmopathy. CDR1 and CDR2 (germline): MDHEN, SYDVKM. The CDR3 runs to 16 residues. V lost 6 bases and J 0 bases, leaving 15 bases between the germline ends. TCR beta CDR3 regions were amplified from RNA. With the HTBI primer set, the TCR CDR3 went through a first round of RT-PCR. MiXCR, applied by TCRdb to the multiplex PCR reads, yields one record per CDR3 protein. The sample consists of fewer than 900,000 distinct CDR3 sequences, roughly 17% of them appearing once. Sequencing input: blood. This chain links TRBV28 with TRBJ2-1; D possibly corresponds to TRBD2 (7 bases). The receptor was isolated from a young man with Graves' hyperthyroidism. CDR3 nucleotide sequence: TGTGCCAGCAGCAACCTGGGGGGGGCCTCCTACAATGAGCAGTTCTTC. Protein: CASSNLGGASYNEQFF.